This T cell receptor (beta chain) is from a study of human versus mouse CDR3 diversity and MHC coevolution. Overall study results and limits: About 1.6 million TCR beta clonotypes were estimated for humans, the largest repertoire.

Notes on this clone: The antigen is unknown.

This table comes from immunoSEQ multiplex PCR, and its TCRdb copy is limited to in-frame clones, with some not included. The data contain about 83,000 clones, roughly 92% of them singletons. The CDR3 has 17 amino acids. The germline V and J ends were trimmed by 2 bases and 0 bases, with 16 bases remaining between them. Germline CDR1 reads LGHNA; CDR2 reads YNFKEQ. This sequence joins TRBV4-2 and TRBJ1-1; D is unclear. This TCR was recovered from a person between 25 and 69 years old in good health. Sequenced sample: naive CD4+ T cells from blood. Subset noted: CD45RO-negative CD62L-positive naive CD4 T cells. The DNA for the CDR3 is TGTGCCAGCAGCCAAACAGCCAGCGGTCCGATGAACACTGAAGCTTTCTTT. This codes for CASSQTASGPMNTEAFF.